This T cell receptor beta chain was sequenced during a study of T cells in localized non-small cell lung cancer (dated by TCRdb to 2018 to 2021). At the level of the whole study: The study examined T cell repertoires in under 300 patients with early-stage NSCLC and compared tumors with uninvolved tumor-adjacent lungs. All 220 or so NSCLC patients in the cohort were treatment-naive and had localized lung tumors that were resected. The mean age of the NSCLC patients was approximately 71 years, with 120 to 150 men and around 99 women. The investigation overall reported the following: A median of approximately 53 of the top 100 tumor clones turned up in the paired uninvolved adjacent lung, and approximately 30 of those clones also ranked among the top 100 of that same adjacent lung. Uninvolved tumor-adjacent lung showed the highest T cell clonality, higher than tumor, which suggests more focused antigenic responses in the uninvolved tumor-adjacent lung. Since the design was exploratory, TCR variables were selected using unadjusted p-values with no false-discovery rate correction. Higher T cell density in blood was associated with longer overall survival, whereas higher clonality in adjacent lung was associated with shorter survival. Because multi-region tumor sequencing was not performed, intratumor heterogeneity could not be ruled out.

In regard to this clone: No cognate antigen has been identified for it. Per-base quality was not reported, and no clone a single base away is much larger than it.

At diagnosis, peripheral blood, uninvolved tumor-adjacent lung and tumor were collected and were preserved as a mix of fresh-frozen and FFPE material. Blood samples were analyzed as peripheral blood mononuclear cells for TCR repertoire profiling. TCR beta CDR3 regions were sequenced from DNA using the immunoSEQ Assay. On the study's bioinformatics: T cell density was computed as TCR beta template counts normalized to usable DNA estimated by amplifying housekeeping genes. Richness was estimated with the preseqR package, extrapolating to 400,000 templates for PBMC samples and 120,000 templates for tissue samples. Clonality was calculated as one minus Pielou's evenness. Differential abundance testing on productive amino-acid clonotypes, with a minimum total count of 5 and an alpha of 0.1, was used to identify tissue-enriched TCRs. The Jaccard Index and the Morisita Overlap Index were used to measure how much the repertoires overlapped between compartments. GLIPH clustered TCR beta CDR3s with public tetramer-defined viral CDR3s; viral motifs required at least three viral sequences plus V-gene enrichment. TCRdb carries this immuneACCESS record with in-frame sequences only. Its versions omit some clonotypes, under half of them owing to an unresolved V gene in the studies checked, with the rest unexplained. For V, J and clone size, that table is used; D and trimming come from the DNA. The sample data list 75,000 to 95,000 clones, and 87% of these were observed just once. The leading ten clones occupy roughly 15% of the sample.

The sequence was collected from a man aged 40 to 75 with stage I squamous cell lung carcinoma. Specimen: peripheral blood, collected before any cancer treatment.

The CDR3 protein: CASSTSSRVPYEQYF. The nucleotide sequence reads TGTGCCAGCAGTACCTCATCGAGGGTCCCCTACGAGCAGTACTTC. The V and J segments used are TRBV7-9 and TRBJ2-7, and perhaps TRBD2 as D gene, on 5 matching bases. The CDR3 holds 15 amino acids from the cysteine to the phenylalanine. Left in the record is the CDR3 DNA by itself, 45 bases read in frame from the first base. At the junction V is shortened by 6 bases and J by 2 bases, with 17 bases in between. Reading the germline V gene (reference sequence) gives CDR1 SEHNR and CDR2 FQNEAQ.